This T cell receptor beta chain was identified in a study of neurological immune-mediated disorders. Study-level results: The multiple sclerosis repertoire cluster lacked an association with any feature, whether clinical or MRI.

Note on this clonotype: Its antigen is not identified.

With 6 bases removed from V and 9 bases from J, the gap between germline ends came to 18 bases. The CDR3 runs 13 residues. Per the germline V gene, CDR1 is SGHTA and CDR2 is FQGNSA. TCRdb independently ran MiXCR on the 5' RACE reads; one entry per CDR3 protein. The sample lists roughly 28,000 distinct CDR3 sequences, about 3.5% occurring once. PBMCs stored at -80 C, numbering 2 million, were the origin of the unsorted libraries. The V call is TRBV7-2, the J call TRBJ2-7; weak D call: TRBD2 (6 bases). Sequencing was done on a sample of PBMCs. The sequence was obtained from a woman aged 25 to 39 with multiple sclerosis. CDR3 sequence reads: CASSKTTAGLQYF. The CDR3 nucleotides are TGTGCCAGCAGTAAAACAACCGCGGGACTGCAGTACTTC.